The present T cell receptor beta chain was sequenced within a study of cytomegalovirus exposure and HLA in healthy donors. As concerns this clone: Other DNA sequences in the sample encode the same CDR3.

Trimming took 8 bases from V and 6 from J; bases not matched to a gene: 11. Germline CDR1 reads MDHEN; CDR2 reads SYDVKM. This CDR3 contains 15 residues. The PCR ran on 60 Vbeta and 13 Jbeta primers. Profiling relied on immunoSEQ multiplex PCR, and the TCRdb table lists in-frame clones only, not all of them. This sample has about 130,000 clones, with 75% found just once. The TCR was taken from a man aged 30-40 years in good health and CMV-seronegative. Sequencing input: PBMCs. This rearrangement joins TRBV28 to TRBJ2-7; 12 bases match TRBD1. In nucleotides, the CDR3 is TGTGCCAGCTCCCCCCCGGGACAGGGGGCAGGCGAGCAGTACTTC. It translates to CASSPPGQGAGEQYF.